This T cell receptor (beta chain) was observed in a study of breast tumors, draining lymph nodes, adjacent tissues. This clonotype was found many times. TCRdb used MiXCR to reprocess the multiplex PCR reads, holding one entry per CDR3 protein. The sample yields about 19,000 distinct CDR3 sequences, over 40% seen once. Germline CDR1 SGHRS, CDR2 YFSETQ. The CDR3 is 16 amino acids. Deletions cut 4 bases from V and 4 bases from J, with 19 bases between. The chain joins TRBV5-1 to TRBJ2-3; unclear D gene. The TCR originated in a female donor with breast cancer. Some clones in this sample may be carry-over from other donors' samples. Sample: breast tumor tissue. CDR3 sequence reads: CASSPEPPPGADTQYF. DNA of the CDR3: TGCGCCAGCAGCCCGGAACCCCCTCCGGGCGCAGATACGCAGTATTTT.